This T cell receptor (beta chain) was observed in a study of neoadjuvant anti-PD-1 for oral cavity cancer. Germline assignment: CDR1 MNHEY and CDR2 SMNVEV (reference sequence). The CDR3 runs 16 residues. V was trimmed by 3 bases and J by 3 bases, leaving 17 bases between them. Assay used: immunoSEQ multiplex PCR; TCRdb lists only in-frame clones, some missing. The data show about 72,000 clones, around 80% seen once. This clone appeared a few times. Stage II-IVA oral cavity squamous cell carcinoma was new and untreated by systemic or radiation therapy. The sample was PBMCs, taken before nivolumab (anti-PD-1) treatment. The source is a person between 35 and 79 years old with oral cavity squamous cell carcinoma. The V call is TRBV27, the J call TRBJ1-2; the D is unclear. This chain's CDR3 is CASSFISGPSYYGYTF. The CDR3 region has the DNA TGTGCCAGCAGTTTTATATCAGGCCCCAGTTACTATGGCTACACCTTC.